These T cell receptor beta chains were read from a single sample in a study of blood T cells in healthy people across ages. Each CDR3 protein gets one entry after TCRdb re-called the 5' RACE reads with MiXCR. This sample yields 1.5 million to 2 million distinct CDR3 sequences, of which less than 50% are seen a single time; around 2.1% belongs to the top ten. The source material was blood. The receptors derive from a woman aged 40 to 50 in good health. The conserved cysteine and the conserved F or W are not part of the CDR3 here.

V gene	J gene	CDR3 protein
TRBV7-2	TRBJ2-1	ASRSKDNEQF
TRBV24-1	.	ATSDLRGLAETQY
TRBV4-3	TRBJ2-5	PSSQVFSGVQETQY
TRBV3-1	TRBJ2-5	ASSQAGLQETQY
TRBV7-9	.	ASSLTGDLDEQY
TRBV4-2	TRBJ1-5	ASSPDGIDQPQH
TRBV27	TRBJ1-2	ASKVADTNYGYT
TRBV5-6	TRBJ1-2	ASSVEGSSGGYT
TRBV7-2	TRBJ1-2	ASSPGQGELYGYT
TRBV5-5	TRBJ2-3	ASSSKDPTQY
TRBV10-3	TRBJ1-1	AISRGDPNTEAF
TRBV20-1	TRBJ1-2	STRGLTGYGYT
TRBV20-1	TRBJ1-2	SDEAGGYT
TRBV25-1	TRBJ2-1	ASSEYGEGRDGEQF
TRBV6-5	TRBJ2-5	ASSYSPGQGSETQY
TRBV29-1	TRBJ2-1	SVAQGGSNEQF
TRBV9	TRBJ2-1	ASSPTGIYNEQF
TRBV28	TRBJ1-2	ASSLSDQGSQGYT
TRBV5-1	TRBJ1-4	ASSLASGQANEKLF
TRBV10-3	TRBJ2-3	AISVERTDTQY
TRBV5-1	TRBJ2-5	ASSFIAQSSQETQY
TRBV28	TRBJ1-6	ASSSPGASPLH
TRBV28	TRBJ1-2	AIQGTYGYT
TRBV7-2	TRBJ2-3	ASSLSLAGGDTQY
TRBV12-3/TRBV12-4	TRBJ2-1	ANSVSSRYNEQF
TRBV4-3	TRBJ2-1	ASSQGVISSYNEQF
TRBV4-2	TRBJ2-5	ASSQGDFEETQY
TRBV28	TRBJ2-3	ASSLSEGKNTQY
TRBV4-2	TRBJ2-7	ASSQDLRGTGRSSYEQY
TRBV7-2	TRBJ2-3	ASSFDGGSTDTQY
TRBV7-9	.	ASSSDRFDSIYEQY
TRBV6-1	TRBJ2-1	ASSALAGGAAEQF
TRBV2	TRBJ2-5	SSSVLIGTDEETQY
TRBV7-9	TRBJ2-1	ASSFTGTGVVEQF
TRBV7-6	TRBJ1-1	ASRKTGTADNLNTEAF
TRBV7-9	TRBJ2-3	ASSLSSHTQY
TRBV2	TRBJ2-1	ASTTPLGQGTYNEQF
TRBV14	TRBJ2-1	ASSRDGGRAVGNEQF
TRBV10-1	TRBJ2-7	ASSEGLVMDEQY
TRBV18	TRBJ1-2	ASSPSSGGAGYT
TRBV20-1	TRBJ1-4	SAREGGPWEEELF
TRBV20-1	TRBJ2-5	SAPREGRANEQY
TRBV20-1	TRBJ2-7	SARGDSDYEQY